Shown below are 20 T cell receptor beta chains from a single sample sequenced in a study of CD8+ T cells in alopecia areata. Extracted RNA was reverse transcribed into cDNA, the sequencing template. TCRdb's copy holds only in-frame clones and misses some; the assay was immunoSEQ multiplex PCR. The sample contains around 210,000 clones, 64% of which appear only once. Indicated treatment: oral pan-JAK inhibitor, 5-10 mg twice daily. The sample in question was CD4+ T cells sorted from blood, obtained at week 4, from a patient treated with tofacitinib. The source is a human donor with alopecia areata.

To note about this clone: Different DNA sequences within this sample yield the same CDR3. This chain joins TRBV4-3 and TRBJ1-5; no clear D gene. V lost 0 bases, J lost 2 bases, and 2 bases lay in between. The CDR3 extends over 13 amino acids. Germline CDR1 and CDR2: LGHNA and YSLEER. The CDR3 is CASSQDRNQPQHF. The CDR3 DNA follows: TGCGCCAGCAGCCAAGACCGCAATCAGCCCCAGCATTTT.

This clone was seen a handful of times. This chain uses TRBV5-4 with TRBJ2-3; D unresolved. The CDR3 runs to 14 residues. Germline lookup yields CDR1 SGHNT and CDR2 YYREEE (reference sequence). Trimming stripped 0 bases from V and 2 bases from J, with 7 bases between. CDR3 sequence reads: CASSLGQNTDTQYF. The CDR3 DNA follows: TGTGCCAGCAGCTTGGGGCAGAACACAGATACGCAGTATTTT.

This chain connects TRBV30 to TRBJ1-4; D ambiguous. There are 11 residues in the CDR3. Germline CDR1 GTSNPN, CDR2 SVGIG (reference sequence). Trimming cost V 1 base and J 8 bases, with 5 bases left between them. The CDR3 coding sequence is TGTGCCTGGAGTGGATTGGAAAAACTGTTTTTT. As protein: CAWSGLEKLFF.

This clone turned up a few times. V gene TRBV29-1 combines with J gene TRBJ2-7, with D uncertain. V shed 1 base and J shed 2 bases, with 6 bases lying between them. Germline CDR1 reads SQVTM; CDR2 reads ANQGSEA. The CDR3 runs 12 residues. In DNA, the CDR3 is TGCAGCGTTGAAGGCACCCCCTACGAGCAGTACTTC. Translating it yields CSVEGTPYEQYF.

This clone was observed a single time. The J gene is TRBJ1-4, the V gene TRBV30; a possible D gene is TRBD1 (6 bases). The V end lost 4 bases, the J end lost 1 base, and 7 bases lay between the germline ends. The CDR3 loop spans 13 amino acids. From germline, CDR1 is GTSNPN and CDR2 SVGIG (reference sequence). CDR3 protein: CAWKTGTNEKLFF. The DNA for the CDR3 is TGTGCCTGGAAGACAGGAACTAATGAAAAACTGTTTTTT.

This clone showed up just once. The V call is TRBV5-4, the J call TRBJ2-5; TRBD1 might be the D (5 bases). This CDR3 spans 12 amino acids. Trimming stripped 4 bases from V and 5 bases from J, with 9 bases between. Germline CDR1 is SGHNT and CDR2 is YYREEE (reference sequence). CDR3 DNA sequence: TGTGCCAGCAGCGCTTACAGGGAGACCCAGTACTTC. It translates to CASSAYRETQYF.

This rearrangement joins TRBV7-9 to TRBJ2-1; D may match TRBD1 or TRBD2 (6 bases each). CDR1 and CDR2 from the germline V gene are SEHNR and FQNEAQ (reference sequence). V was shortened by 4 bases and J by 6 bases, with 16 bases between the two germline ends. This CDR3 has 15 amino acids. The CDR3 protein is CASSSRGAPTNEQFF. CDR3 DNA: TGTGCCAGCAGCTCGAGGGGGGCCCCCACCAATGAGCAGTTCTTC.

The chain combines TRBV29-1 with TRBJ1-1, with D perhaps TRBD1 (6 bases). The germline V and J ends were trimmed by 6 bases and 0 bases, with 17 bases remaining between them. CDR3 length: 15 amino acids. CDR1 and CDR2 (germline): SQVTM, ANQGSEA. CDR3 sequence reads: CSVGQNLIVNTEAFF. The CDR3 DNA reads TGCAGCGTCGGACAGAACTTGATCGTGAACACTGAAGCTTTCTTT.

The chain has TRBV4-1 and TRBJ2-1; 11 bases are shared with TRBD2. This CDR3 has 19 amino acids. Per the germline V gene, CDR1 is MGHRA and CDR2 is YSYEKL. V shed 0 bases and J 3 bases; nucleotides not matched to a gene: 10. The CDR3 sequence: CASSQDWESSGGLYNEQFF. As DNA, the CDR3 is TGCGCCAGCAGCCAAGATTGGGAATCTAGCGGGGGGCTCTACAATGAGCAGTTCTTC.

The chain has TRBV6-1 and TRBJ1-5; D perhaps matches TRBD1 (6 bases). The germline V gene has CDR1 MNHNS and CDR2 SASEGT. Trimming left V 1 base short and J 9 bases short, with 16 bases between. CDR3 length equals 15 residues. The CDR3 bases are TGTGCCAGCAGTGAAGAGGGGGAGGTGCGACGGCCCCAGCATTTT. Translated, it gives CASSEEGEVRRPQHF.

This chain links TRBV2 with TRBJ1-5, with TRBD1 as a possible D gene (6 bases). V was clipped by 7 bases and J by 3 bases, with 13 bases between them. Germline assignment: CDR1 SNHLY and CDR2 FYNNEI. The CDR3 totals 14 residues. The DNA of the CDR3 is TGTGCCAGCACAAGCGACAGGTTCAATCAGCCCCAGCATTTT. Encoded protein: CASTSDRFNQPQHF.

The V call is TRBV2, the J call TRBJ1-5, with 7 positions matching TRBD1. Looked up from germline, CDR1 is SNHLY and CDR2 is FYNNEI. The CDR3 covers 13 residues. The ends lost 6 bases at V and 6 bases at J; junction bases unmatched: 5. CDR3 amino acids: CASRTGLGQPQHF. For the CDR3, the DNA is TGTGCCAGCAGGACAGGGTTGGGTCAGCCCCAGCATTTT.

This clone occurred a few times. This chain uses TRBV7-2 with TRBJ1-5; D gene ambiguous. The germline CDR1 and CDR2 sequences are SGHTA and FQGNSA. Trimming removed 5 bases from V and 0 bases from J, with 17 bases in between. This CDR3 contains 17 residues. The DNA of the CDR3 is TGTGCCAGCAGCCGGAACCAGTTGGGAAATAGCAATCAGCCCCAGCATTTT. Protein product: CASSRNQLGNSNQPQHF.

This sequence joins TRBV5-5 and TRBJ1-2, with 11 nucleotides matching TRBD1. Losses at the gene ends were 2 bases for V and 2 bases for J; bases not matched to a gene: 2. CDR1 and CDR2 from the germline V gene are SGHKS and YYEKEE (reference sequence). The CDR3 totals 15 residues. The DNA of the CDR3 is TGTGCCAGCAGCTTTGGACAGGGGGCAAACTATGGCTACACCTTC. Translated: CASSFGQGANYGYTF.

About this clone: The same CDR3 arises from other DNA sequences in this sample as well. The V and J genes are TRBV7-2 and TRBJ2-1; 9 nucleotides agree with TRBD2. The V gene's germline CDR1 is SGHTA and CDR2 FQGNSA. The CDR3 covers 14 residues. The J segment lost 4 bases and the V segment lost 3 bases, leaving 1 base of the junction unmatched. The CDR3 nucleotides are TGTGCCAGCAGCTTGACTAGCGGATACAATGAGCAGTTCTTC. This gives the protein CASSLTSGYNEQFF.

This clone has a handful of counts. The gene calls are TRBV19 and TRBJ1-1; D is undetermined. Trimming removed 5 bases at V and 1 base at J, with 8 bases between. In germline, CDR1 is LNHDA, CDR2 SQIVND (reference sequence). The CDR3 contains 13 residues. DNA for the CDR3: TGTGCCAGTAGTCCACCGGGGAACACTGAAGCTTTCTTT. Protein sequence: CASSPPGNTEAFF.

Note on this clone: Other nucleotide sequences in the sample specify the same CDR3. V gene TRBV7-2 combines with J gene TRBJ2-5; 7 bases are a match to TRBD1. V trimming: 3 bases; J trimming: 3 bases; junction bases outside the gene matches: 1. Germline-derived CDR1 and CDR2 are SGHTA and FQGNSA. This CDR3 comprises 13 residues. The CDR3 DNA reads as TGTGCCAGCAGCTTTCAGGGGGAAGAGACCCAGTACTTC. Encoded protein: CASSFQGEETQYF.

The sample holds a few counts of this clone. The V gene is TRBV4-2, the J gene TRBJ2-7; D remains unclear. The CDR3 sequence is 15 residues long. Germline CDR1 LGHNA, CDR2 YNFKEQ. V was clipped by 0 bases and J by 2 bases, with 11 bases between them. DNA of the CDR3: TGTGCCAGCAGCCAAGAAATCCGAGACACCTACGAGCAGTACTTC. Its protein is CASSQEIRDTYEQYF.

This clone was counted a single time. This chain links TRBV9 with TRBJ2-5; TRBD1 is a possible D gene (6 bases). Germline CDR1 is SGDLS and CDR2 is YYNGEE. The V and J ends lost 4 bases and 2 bases respectively, with 12 bases between them. This CDR3 is 14 amino acids long. CDR3 bases: TGTGCCAGCAGCCCTCGGACAGCACAAGAGACCCAGTACTTC. It translates to CASSPRTAQETQYF.

This clone was counted a single time. The chain joins TRBV6-5 to TRBJ1-2, with D possibly being TRBD1 (5 bases). Deletions cut 6 bases from V and 2 bases from J, with 13 bases between. Germline V gene data show CDR1 as MNHEY and CDR2 as SVGAGI. The CDR3 runs 14 residues. The DNA for the CDR3 is TGTGCCAGCAGACGCGACGGGGGGAACTATGGCTACACCTTC. This gives the protein CASRRDGGNYGYTF.